This entry lists 14 T cell receptor beta chains sequenced from one sample in a study of blood T cell repertoires in COVID-19. Sequencing was performed with immunoSEQ multiplex PCR; in TCRdb, only in-frame clones are kept and a portion is missing. Seen here are just over 300,000 clones, 80% to 90% observed once, and the top ten hold roughly 4%. Sequencing input: PBMCs or T cells enriched from blood (not recorded which). These receptors all come from a man aged 30 to 39 who had recovered from COVID-19.

The chain joins TRBV14 to TRBJ1-1; D possibly corresponds to TRBD1 (6 bases). The germline CDR1 and CDR2 sequences are SGHDN and FVKESK. Trimming took off 4 bases at V and 1 base at J, with 16 bases between the two ends. This CDR3 region has 16 residues. The CDR3, as DNA: TGTGCCAGCAGCCTGGACACAGGGATTGGGAACACTGAAGCTTTCTTT. This gives the protein CASSLDTGIGNTEAFF.

This chain links TRBV5-1 with TRBJ2-1, with 8 nucleotides matching TRBD1. The V gene end was trimmed by 5 bases and the J gene end by 1 base; junction bases not matched to a gene: 11. CDR3 length equals 17 residues. Germline CDR1 and CDR2: SGHRS and YFSETQ. The CDR3 DNA follows: TGCGCCAGCAGTCCCGACAGGGGTCTCTTATCCTACAATGAGCAGTTCTTC. As protein: CASSPDRGLLSYNEQFF.

CDR3 coding DNA: TGTGCCAGTAGTATAGTCCCAGGACAGGGCACTAGCGGGAGCCACAATGAGCAGTTCTTC. Amino acids: CASSIVPGQGTSGSHNEQFF. The chain recombines TRBV19 with TRBJ2-1; 11 bases are a match to TRBD2. The CDR3 is 20 amino acids. Germline CDR1 LNHDA, CDR2 SQIVND (reference sequence). V dropped 1 base and J dropped 5; count of bases not matched to a gene: 16. The variable domain in full, completed from reference TRBV19 and TRBJ2-1, reads DGGITQSPKYLFRKEGQNVTLSCEQNLNHDAMYWYRQDPGQGLRLIYYSQIVNDFQKGDIAEGYSVSREKKESFPLTVTSAQKNPTAFYLCASSIVPGQGTSGSHNEQFFGPGTRLTVL.

The chain carries TRBV5-1 and TRBJ2-6; D is perhaps TRBD1 (5 bases). From germline, CDR1 is SGHRS and CDR2 YFSETQ. The germline V and J ends were trimmed by 3 bases and 0 bases, with 13 bases remaining between them. This CDR3 has 17 amino acids. The CDR3 loop is CASSWGHSSSGANVLTF. CDR3 DNA: TGCGCCAGCAGCTGGGGCCACTCGAGCTCTGGGGCCAACGTCCTGACTTTC.

The gene calls are TRBV28 and TRBJ2-2; TRBD1 aligns across 7 bases. This CDR3 is built from 16 residues. Germline CDR1 and CDR2: MDHEN and SYDVKM. J lost 3 bases, V lost 5 bases, and 9 bases had no gene match. CDR3 region: CASSPGTAPYTGELFF. The CDR3 DNA is TGTGCCAGCAGTCCGGGGACAGCACCCTACACCGGGGAGCTGTTTTTT.

The chain joins TRBV4-1 to TRBJ2-1; 9 bases line up with TRBD1. This CDR3 region has 13 residues. CDR1 is MGHRA, CDR2 YSYEKL, per germline. V was pared by 4 bases and J by 10 bases, with 5 bases of the junction left unmatched. Here the CDR3 DNA reads TGCGCCAGCAGCCCCGACAGGGGGGGAGAGCAGTTCTTC. Amino acids: CASSPDRGGEQFF.

This clone was picked up a small number of times. The V gene is TRBV6-5, the J gene TRBJ1-1, with D maybe TRBD1 (5 bases). Germline V gene data show CDR1 as MNHEY and CDR2 as SVGAGI. This CDR3 contains 15 residues. V was pared by 7 bases and J by 4 bases, with 19 bases between. CDR3 DNA sequence: TGTGCCAGCATCCCCTTCATTGGGGCCGGCACTGAAGCTTTCTTT. Translating gives CASIPFIGAGTEAFF.

This chain uses TRBV5-1 with TRBJ1-3; D is ambiguous. Germline CDR1 is SGHRS and CDR2 is YFSETQ. This CDR3 is built from 14 residues. Between the trimmed V and J ends, which lost 0 bases and 3 bases, there was a span of 7 bases. The CDR3 reads CASSLAGFGNTIYF. CDR3 nucleotides: TGCGCCAGCAGCTTGGCGGGGTTTGGAAACACCATATATTTT.

The chain combines TRBV4-1 with TRBJ1-4; D gene unclear. V lost 0 bases and J lost 4, with 9 bases in between. CDR3 length equals 15 residues. Germline V gene sequence: CDR1 MGHRA, CDR2 YSYEKL. The CDR3 reads CASSQDPRNNEKLFF. The CDR3 DNA is TGCGCCAGCAGCCAAGATCCGCGCAATAATGAAAAACTGTTTTTT.

This chain uses TRBV5-4 with TRBJ2-7; possibly TRBD2 for D (5 bases). The CDR3 sequence is 14 residues long. Trimming shortened V by 3 bases and J by 3 bases, and 13 bases separated the two germline ends. Germline values: CDR1 SGHNT, CDR2 YYREEE (reference sequence). The CDR3 protein is CASSYPYEGYEQYF. In DNA, the CDR3 is TGTGCCAGCAGCTATCCCTATGAGGGCTACGAGCAGTACTTC.

V usage is TRBV18 and J usage is TRBJ2-3, with D perhaps TRBD2 (6 bases). Germline values: CDR1 KGHSH, CDR2 LQKENI. The CDR3 has 16 residues. Trimming took off 3 bases at V and 5 bases at J, with 18 bases between the two ends. The CDR3 nucleotides are TGTGCCAGCTCACCCCGCCGTCCGGGAGCGGAAGATACGCAGTATTTT. Translation gives CASSPRRPGAEDTQYF.

This clone came up a few times. This chain uses TRBV2 with TRBJ1-2; 7 bases align to TRBD1. This CDR3 comprises 16 residues. From germline, CDR1 is SNHLY and CDR2 FYNNEI. V lost 1 base to trimming and J lost 2 bases; unmatched junction nucleotides: 7. CDR3 bases: TGTGCCAGCAGTGAAGACGGGGGACAGCCAAACTATGGCTACACCTTC. Amino acids: CASSEDGGQPNYGYTF.

This rearrangement joins TRBV28 to TRBJ2-3; maybe TRBD1 (6 bases). Trimming shortened V by 7 bases and J by 4 bases, and 12 bases separated the two germline ends. CDR1 is MDHEN and CDR2 is SYDVKM in the germline V gene. CDR3 size: 13 residues. The CDR3 DNA is TGTGCCAGCACCACAGGGTTGGCAGATACGCAGTATTTT. Protein sequence: CASTTGLADTQYF.

As for this clone: One end of the junction fails to match germline, which may point to a read error. V usage is TRBV7-7 and J usage is TRBJ2-6; maybe TRBD1 (6 bases). From germline, CDR1 is SSHAT and CDR2 FNYEAQ (reference sequence). CDR3 length: 19 residues. In DNA, the CDR3 is TGTGCTAGCAGCCCTACAGGGTCCACCCTAAGCTCTGGGGCCAACGTCCTGACTTTC. Amino acids: CASSPTGSTLSSGANVLTF.